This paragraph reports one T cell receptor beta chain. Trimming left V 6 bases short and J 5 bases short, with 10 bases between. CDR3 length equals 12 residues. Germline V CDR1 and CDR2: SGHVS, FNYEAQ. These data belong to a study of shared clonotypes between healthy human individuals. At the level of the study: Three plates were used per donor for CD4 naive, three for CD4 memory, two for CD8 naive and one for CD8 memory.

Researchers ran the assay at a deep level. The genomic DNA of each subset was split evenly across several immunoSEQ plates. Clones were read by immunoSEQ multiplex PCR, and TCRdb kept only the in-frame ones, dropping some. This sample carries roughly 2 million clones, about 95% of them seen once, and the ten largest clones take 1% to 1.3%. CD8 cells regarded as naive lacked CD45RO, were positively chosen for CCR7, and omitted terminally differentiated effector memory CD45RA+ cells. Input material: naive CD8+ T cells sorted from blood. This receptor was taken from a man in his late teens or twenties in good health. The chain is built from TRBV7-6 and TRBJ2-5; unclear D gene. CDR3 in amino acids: CASRGLGETQYF. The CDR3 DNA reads TGTGCCAGCAGAGGGTTAGGGGAGACCCAGTACTTC. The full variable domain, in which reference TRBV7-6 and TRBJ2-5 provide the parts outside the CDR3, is GAGVSQSPRYKVTKRGQDVALRCDPISGHVSLYWYRQALGQGPEFLTYFNYEAQQDKSGLPNDRFSAERPEGSISTLTIQRTEQRDSAMYRCASRGLGETQYFGPGTRLLVL.